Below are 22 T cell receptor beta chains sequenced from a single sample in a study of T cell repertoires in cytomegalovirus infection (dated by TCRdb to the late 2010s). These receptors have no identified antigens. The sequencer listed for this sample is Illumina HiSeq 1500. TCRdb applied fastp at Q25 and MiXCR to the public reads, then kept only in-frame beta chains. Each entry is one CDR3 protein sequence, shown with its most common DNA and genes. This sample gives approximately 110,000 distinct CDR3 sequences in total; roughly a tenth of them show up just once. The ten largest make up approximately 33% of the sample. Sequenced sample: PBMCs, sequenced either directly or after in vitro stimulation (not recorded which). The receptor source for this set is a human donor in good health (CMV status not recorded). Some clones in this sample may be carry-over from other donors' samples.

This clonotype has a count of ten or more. CDR3 protein: CASSSESLGYGYTF. Here the CDR3 DNA reads TGTGCCAGCAGCTCCGAATCCCTCGGGTATGGCTACACCTTC. The rearrangement links TRBV7-9 to TRBJ1-2; no clear D gene. There are 14 residues in the CDR3. Trimming removed 4 bases from V and 5 bases from J, with 14 bases in between. CDR1 and CDR2 from the germline V gene are SEHNR and FQNEAQ (reference sequence).

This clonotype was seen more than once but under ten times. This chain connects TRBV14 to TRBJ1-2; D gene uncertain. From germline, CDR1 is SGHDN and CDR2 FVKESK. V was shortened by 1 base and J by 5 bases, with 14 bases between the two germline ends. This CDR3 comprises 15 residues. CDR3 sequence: CASSQGRGSWYGYTF. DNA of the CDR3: TGTGCCAGCAGCCAAGGGCGGGGTAGTTGGTATGGCTACACCTTC.

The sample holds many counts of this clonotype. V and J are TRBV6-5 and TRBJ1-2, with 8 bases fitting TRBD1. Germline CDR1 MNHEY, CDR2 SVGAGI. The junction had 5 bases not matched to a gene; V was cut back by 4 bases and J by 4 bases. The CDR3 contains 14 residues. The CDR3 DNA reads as TGTGCCAGCAGTTTGGACAGGGAATCCTATGGCTACACCTTC. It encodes CASSLDRESYGYTF.

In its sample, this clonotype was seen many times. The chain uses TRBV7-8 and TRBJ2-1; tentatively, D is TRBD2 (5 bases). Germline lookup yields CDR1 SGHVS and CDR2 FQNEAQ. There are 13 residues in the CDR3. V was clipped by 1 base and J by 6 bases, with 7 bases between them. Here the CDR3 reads CASSLVTSNEQFF. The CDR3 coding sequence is TGTGCCAGCAGCTTAGTTACTAGCAATGAGCAGTTCTTC.

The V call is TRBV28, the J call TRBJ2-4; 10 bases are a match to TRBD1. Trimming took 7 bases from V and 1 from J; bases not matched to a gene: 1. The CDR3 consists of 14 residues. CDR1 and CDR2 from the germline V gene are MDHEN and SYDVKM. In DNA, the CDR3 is TGTGCCAGCAAGGACAGGGGGGCCAAAAACATTCAGTACTTC. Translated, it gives CASKDRGAKNIQYF.

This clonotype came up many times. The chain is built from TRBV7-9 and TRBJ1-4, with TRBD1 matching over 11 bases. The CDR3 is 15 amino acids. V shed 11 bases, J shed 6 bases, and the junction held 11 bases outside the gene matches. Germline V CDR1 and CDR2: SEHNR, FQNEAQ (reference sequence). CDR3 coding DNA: TGTGCCGGCGGGACAGGGGGGAGCAGTGATGAAAAACTGTTTTTT. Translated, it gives CAGGTGGSSDEKLFF. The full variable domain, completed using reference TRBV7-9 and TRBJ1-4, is DTGVSQNPRHKITKRGQNVTFRCDPISEHNRLYWYRQTLGQGPEFLTYFQNEAQLEKSRLLSDRFSAERPKGSFSTLEIQRTEQGDSAMYLCAGGTGGSSDEKLFFGSGTQLSVL.

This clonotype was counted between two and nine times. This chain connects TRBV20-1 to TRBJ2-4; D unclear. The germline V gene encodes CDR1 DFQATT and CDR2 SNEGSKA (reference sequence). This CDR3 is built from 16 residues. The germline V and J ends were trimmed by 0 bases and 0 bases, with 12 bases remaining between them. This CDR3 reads CSARDRVLSAKNIQYF. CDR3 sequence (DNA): TGCAGTGCTAGAGATCGAGTTTTATCAGCCAAAAACATTCAGTACTTC.

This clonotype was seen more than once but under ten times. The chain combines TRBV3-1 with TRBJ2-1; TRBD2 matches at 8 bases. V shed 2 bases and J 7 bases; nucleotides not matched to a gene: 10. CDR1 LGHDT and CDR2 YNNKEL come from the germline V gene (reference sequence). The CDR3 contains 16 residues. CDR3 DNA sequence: TGTGCCAGCAGCCAATTTACGGGAGGGCGGGTGAATGAGCAGTTCTTC. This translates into CASSQFTGGRVNEQFF.

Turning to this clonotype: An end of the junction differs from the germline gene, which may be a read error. In nucleotides, the CDR3 is TGTGCCAGCAGCTTAGGGGGCTTGCCTTTGCCGCTTTTT. As protein: CASSLGGLPLPLF. The genes are TRBV11-2 and TRBJ2-3; D is perhaps TRBD1 (5 bases). The CDR3 sequence is 13 residues long. The germline V gene encodes CDR1 SGHAT and CDR2 FQNNGV.

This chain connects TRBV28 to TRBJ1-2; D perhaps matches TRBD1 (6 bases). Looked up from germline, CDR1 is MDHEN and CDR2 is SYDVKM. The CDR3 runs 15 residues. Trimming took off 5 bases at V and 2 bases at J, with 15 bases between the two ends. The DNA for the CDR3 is TGTGCCAGCAGTCTCCCGGGGGGCCGGAACTATGGCTACACCTTC. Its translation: CASSLPGGRNYGYTF.

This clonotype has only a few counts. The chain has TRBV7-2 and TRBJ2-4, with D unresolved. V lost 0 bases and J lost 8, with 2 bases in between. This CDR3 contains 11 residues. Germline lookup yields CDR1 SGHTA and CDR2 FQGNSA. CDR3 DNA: TGTGCCAGCAGCTTAGCTGACATTCAGTACTTC. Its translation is CASSLADIQYF.

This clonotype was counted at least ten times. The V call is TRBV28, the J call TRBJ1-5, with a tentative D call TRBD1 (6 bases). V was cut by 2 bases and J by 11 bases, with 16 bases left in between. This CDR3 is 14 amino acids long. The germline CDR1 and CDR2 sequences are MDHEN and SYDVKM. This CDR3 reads CASSLVEGVRTQHF. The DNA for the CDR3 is TGTGCCAGCAGTTTAGTGGAGGGGGTTAGGACCCAGCATTTT.

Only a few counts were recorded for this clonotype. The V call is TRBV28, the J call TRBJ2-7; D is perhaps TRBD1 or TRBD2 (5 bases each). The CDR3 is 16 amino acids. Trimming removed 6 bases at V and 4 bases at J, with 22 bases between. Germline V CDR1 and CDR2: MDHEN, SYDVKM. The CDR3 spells CASRVGEGEETYEQYF. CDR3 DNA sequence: TGTGCCAGCAGAGTGGGGGAAGGGGAAGAGACTTACGAGCAGTACTTC.

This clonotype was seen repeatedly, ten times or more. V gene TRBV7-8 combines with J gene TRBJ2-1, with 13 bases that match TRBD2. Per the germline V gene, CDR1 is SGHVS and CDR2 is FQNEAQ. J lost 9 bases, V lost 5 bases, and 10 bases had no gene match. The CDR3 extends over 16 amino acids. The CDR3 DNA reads TGTGCCAGCAGCATCTTACTAGCGGGAGGGCCGATTGAGCAGTTCTTC. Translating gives CASSILLAGGPIEQFF.

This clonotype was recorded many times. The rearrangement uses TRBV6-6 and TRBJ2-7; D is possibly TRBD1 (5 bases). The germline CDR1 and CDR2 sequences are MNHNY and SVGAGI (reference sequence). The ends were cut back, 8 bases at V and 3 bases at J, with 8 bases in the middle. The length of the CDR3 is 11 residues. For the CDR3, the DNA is TGTGCCAGCGGACAAGGCTACGAGCAGTACGTC. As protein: CASGQGYEQYV.

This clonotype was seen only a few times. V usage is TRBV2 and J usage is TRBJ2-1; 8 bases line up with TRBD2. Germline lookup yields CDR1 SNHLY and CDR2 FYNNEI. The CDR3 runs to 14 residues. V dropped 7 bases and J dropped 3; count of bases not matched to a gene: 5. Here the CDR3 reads CASTTSDIYNEQFF. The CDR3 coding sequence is TGTGCCAGCACGACTAGCGACATCTACAATGAGCAGTTCTTC.

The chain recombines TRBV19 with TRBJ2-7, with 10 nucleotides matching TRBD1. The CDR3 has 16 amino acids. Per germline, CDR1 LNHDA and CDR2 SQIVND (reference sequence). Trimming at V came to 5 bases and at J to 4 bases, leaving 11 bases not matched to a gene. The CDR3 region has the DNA TGTGCCAGTAGTCTACCCCCGACAGGGGGCACGTACGAGCAGTACTTC. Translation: CASSLPPTGGTYEQYF.

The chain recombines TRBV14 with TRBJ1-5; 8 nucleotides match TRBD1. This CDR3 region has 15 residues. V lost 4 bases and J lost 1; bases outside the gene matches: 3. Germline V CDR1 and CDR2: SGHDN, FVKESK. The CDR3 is CASSPGGFSNQPQHF. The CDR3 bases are TGTGCCAGCAGCCCAGGGGGCTTCAGCAATCAGCCCCAGCATTTT.

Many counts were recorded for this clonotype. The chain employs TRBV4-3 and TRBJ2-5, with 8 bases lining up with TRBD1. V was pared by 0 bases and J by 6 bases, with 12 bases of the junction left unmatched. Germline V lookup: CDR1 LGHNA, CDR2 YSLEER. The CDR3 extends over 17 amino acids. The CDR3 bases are TGCGCCAGCAGCCAAGAGGCTCGGACAGGGTCCAGTCAGACCCAGTACTTC. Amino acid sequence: CASSQEARTGSSQTQYF.

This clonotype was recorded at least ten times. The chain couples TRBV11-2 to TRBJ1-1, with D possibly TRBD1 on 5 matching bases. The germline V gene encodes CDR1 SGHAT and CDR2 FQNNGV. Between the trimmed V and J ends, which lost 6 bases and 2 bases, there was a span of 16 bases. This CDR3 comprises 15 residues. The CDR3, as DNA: TGTGCCAGCAGTTTGGGGACTATGGGAAACACTGAAGCTTTCTTT. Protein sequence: CASSLGTMGNTEAFF.

The CDR3 DNA follows: TGTGCCAGCAGCTCCTGGACCGGGGCGAGCGGGGAGCTGTTTTTT. This codes for CASSSWTGASGELFF. The genes are TRBV5-4 and TRBJ2-2, with D possibly called TRBD1 or TRBD2 (5 bases each). V was shortened by 3 bases and J by 7 bases, with 16 bases between the two germline ends. The CDR3 runs 15 residues. Germline V gene sequence: CDR1 SGHNT, CDR2 YYREEE (reference sequence).

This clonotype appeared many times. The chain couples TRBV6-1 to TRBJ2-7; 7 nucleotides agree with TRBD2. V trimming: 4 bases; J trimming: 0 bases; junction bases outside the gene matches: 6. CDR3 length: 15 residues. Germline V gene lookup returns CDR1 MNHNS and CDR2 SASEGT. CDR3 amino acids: CASSGWTRTSYEQYV. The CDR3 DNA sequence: TGTGCCAGCAGTGGCTGGACTAGAACCTCCTACGAGCAGTACGTC.